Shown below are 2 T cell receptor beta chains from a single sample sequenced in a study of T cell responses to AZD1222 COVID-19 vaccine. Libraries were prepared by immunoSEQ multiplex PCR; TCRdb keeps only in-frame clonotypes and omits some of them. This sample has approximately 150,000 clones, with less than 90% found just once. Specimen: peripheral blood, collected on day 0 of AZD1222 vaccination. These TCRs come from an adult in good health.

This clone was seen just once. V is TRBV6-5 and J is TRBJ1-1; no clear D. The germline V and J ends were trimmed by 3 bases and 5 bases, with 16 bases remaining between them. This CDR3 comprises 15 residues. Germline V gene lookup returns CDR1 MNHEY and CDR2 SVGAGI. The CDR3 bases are TGTGCCAGCAGTTATCAGCCGCCAATTGGGACTGAAGCTTTCTTT. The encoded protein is CASSYQPPIGTEAFF.

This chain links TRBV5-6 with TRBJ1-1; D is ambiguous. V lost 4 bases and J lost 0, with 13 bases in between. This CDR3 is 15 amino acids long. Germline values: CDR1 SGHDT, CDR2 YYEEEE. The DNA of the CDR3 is TGTGCCAGCAGCAGTCTACAGATCCTGAACACTGAAGCTTTCTTT. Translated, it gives CASSSLQILNTEAFF.